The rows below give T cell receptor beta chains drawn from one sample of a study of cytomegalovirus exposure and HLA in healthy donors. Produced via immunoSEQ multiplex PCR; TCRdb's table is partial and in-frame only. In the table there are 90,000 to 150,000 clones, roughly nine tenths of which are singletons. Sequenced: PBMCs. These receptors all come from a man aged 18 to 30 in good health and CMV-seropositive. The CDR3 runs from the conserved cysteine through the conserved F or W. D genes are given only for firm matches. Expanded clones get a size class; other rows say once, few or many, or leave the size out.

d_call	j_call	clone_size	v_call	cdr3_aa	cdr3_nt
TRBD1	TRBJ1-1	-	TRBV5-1	CASALNTGTGNTEAFF	TGCGCCAGCGCCCTTAACACCGGGACAGGGAACACTGAAGCTTTCTTT
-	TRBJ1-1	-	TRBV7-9	CASSDGRGEDEAFF	TGTGCCAGCAGCGATGGGAGGGGGGAGGATGAAGCTTTCTTT
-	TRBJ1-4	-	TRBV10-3	CAITRSTNEKLFF	TGTGCCATCACACGGTCAACTAATGAAAAACTGTTTTTT
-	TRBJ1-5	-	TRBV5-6	CASSPFREGGQPQHF	TGTGCCAGCAGCCCTTTTCGAGAGGGAGGTCAGCCCCAGCATTTT
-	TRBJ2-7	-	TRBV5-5	CASSLRDNYEQYF	TGTGCCAGCAGCCTCCGGGACAACTACGAGCAGTACTTC
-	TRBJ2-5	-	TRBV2	CASRGLAYQETQYF	TGTGCCAGCAGGGGACTCGCGTACCAAGAGACCCAGTACTTC
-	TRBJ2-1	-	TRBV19	CASSTPGWSEQFF	TGTGCCAGTAGCACCCCAGGGTGGAGTGAGCAGTTCTTC
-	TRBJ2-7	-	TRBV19	CASSIVHLYEQYF	TGTGCCAGTAGTATAGTACATCTCTACGAGCAGTACTTC
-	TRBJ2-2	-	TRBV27	CASSLRDLANTGELFF	TGTGCCAGCAGTTTAAGAGATCTAGCGAACACCGGGGAGCTGTTTTTT
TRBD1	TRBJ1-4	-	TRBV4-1	CASSLHRGFGEKLFF	TGCGCCAGCAGCCTTCACAGGGGATTCGGTGAAAAACTGTTTTTT
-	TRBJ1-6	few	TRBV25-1	CASSWSYNSPLHF	TGTGCCAGCAGCTGGAGTTATAATTCACCCCTCCACTTT
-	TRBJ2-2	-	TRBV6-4	CASSFQVSPNTGELFF	TGTGCCAGCAGTTTTCAGGTCTCCCCGAACACCGGGGAGCTGTTTTTT
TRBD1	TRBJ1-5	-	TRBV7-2	CASSLVQGNQPQHF	TGTGCCAGCAGCTTAGTACAGGGGAATCAGCCCCAGCATTTT
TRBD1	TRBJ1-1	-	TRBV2	CASSDRGQQNTEAFF	TGTGCCAGCAGTGACAGGGGACAGCAGAACACTGAAGCTTTCTTT
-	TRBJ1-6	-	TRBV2	CASDTVGSPLHF	TGTGCCAGCGATACAGTGGGTTCACCCCTCCACTTT
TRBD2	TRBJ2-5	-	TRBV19	CASRTSGERKETQYF	TGTGCCAGTCGGACTAGCGGGGAACGAAAAGAGACCCAGTACTTC